This record looks at one T cell receptor (beta chain) sequence and its context. The target of this receptor is not known. No base quality values were provided; no much bigger clone lies one nucleotide off. The data belong to a study of blood T cell repertoires in COVID-19 (dated by TCRdb to between 2020 and 2021). For the wider study: Samples from collaborators originated in the United States, Italy and Spain and spanned both the acute and convalescent phases of COVID-19. The material from the prospective study consisted of cDNA or gDNA derived from T cells, B-cell-depleted T cells, or PBMCs. Where available, HLA class I and class II types were obtained from metadata supplied by the sample provider rather than from assay-based typing. The repertoires were made available in a free public database intended to serve as a resource for research on the immune response to SARS-CoV-2. The samples were drawn from the first 160 participants of the ongoing ImmuneRACE study and from 1,254 subjects provided by 6 global collaborators. The sample metadata nearly always contained a de-identified subject ID, COVID-19 status, age in years and sex. Subjects who had been exposed to COVID-19, were actively infected with it, or had recovered from it provided the deeply sampled blood TCRbeta repertoires that made up the dataset.

TCRbeta CDR3 regions were amplified from genomic DNA using the immunoSEQ Assay, a bias-controlled multiplex PCR. On the study's bioinformatics: Within the assay, amplification of reference gene primers was used to estimate how many nucleated cells each sample contained. To quantify the absolute abundance of each unique TCRbeta CDR3 rearrangement, sequence reads were collapsed and filtered. For each sample, productive Simpson clonality was calculated as the square root of Simpson's diversity index over productive rearrangements. Imported from immuneACCESS, the table was reduced by TCRdb to in-frame sequences with V and J called. These copies leave out some clones; in studies compared against another copy, an unresolved V gene accounts for under half, and the cause of the remainder is not known. The D gene and trimming were derived from the DNA, and the V and J assignments and clone size from that table. Here the sample has tens of thousands of clones; 80% to 90% occur a single time. The ten top clones hold approximately 5.5% of the sample.

The collaborating institutions used their own protocols to collect whole blood in K2EDTA tubes. For TCRbeta analysis, collaborator samples were shipped as frozen whole blood, as isolated PBMCs, or as DNA extracted from either sample type. The study at large found these results: Clinical and demographic metadata were provided uncurated, with the amount varying by source and participant.

Sequencing input: peripheral blood. This TCR was sampled from a woman older than 75 with active COVID-19.

The DNA reads as follows: TGTGCCAGCAGTTTAATGTGGGAGGGAAGCACAGATACGCAGTATTTT. Its product reads: CASSLMWEGSTDTQYF. In this chain, TRBV28 is recombined with TRBJ2-3, with 7 central nucleotides matching TRBD2. CDR1 and CDR2 are drawn from the germline V gene: MDHEN, SYDVKM. The CDR3 sequence holds 16 residues, the cysteine and phenylalanine included. Solely the CDR3 DNA is kept, with 48 bases framed from the first base. After removal of 2 bases from V and 0 bases from J, the junction retains 5 bases not matched to a gene.